This T cell receptor beta chain was captured in a study of PD-1 blockade in classical Hodgkin lymphoma. The study's findings and limits: Relapsed/refractory patients reportedly had the lowest baseline TCR diversity, below newly diagnosed patients, who were below healthy donors.

Assay: immunoSEQ multiplex PCR; the TCRdb copy retains only in-frame clones and omits some. The profile shows around 11,000 clones, around four fifths of them singletons. V lost 6 bases to trimming and J lost 7 bases, with 7 bases between them. This CDR3 comprises 11 residues. Germline V gene sequence: CDR1 MNHNS, CDR2 SASEGT. Worth noting for this clone: The antigen is undetermined. Other DNA sequences in the same sample also yield this CDR3.

Brentuximab vedotin exposure varied, and every patient relapsed after autologous stem cell transplantation. Best responses included complete response and partial response; otherwise, the best response was progressive disease. The chain is built from TRBV6-1 and TRBJ1-3; D gene uncertain. The receptor was derived from a human donor with classical Hodgkin lymphoma. Specimen: peripheral blood mononuclear cells (PBMCs), collected before the second cycle of nivolumab. CDR3 protein: CASRLGNTIYF. In DNA form, the CDR3 reads TGTGCCAGCAGGCTTGGGAACACCATATATTTT.